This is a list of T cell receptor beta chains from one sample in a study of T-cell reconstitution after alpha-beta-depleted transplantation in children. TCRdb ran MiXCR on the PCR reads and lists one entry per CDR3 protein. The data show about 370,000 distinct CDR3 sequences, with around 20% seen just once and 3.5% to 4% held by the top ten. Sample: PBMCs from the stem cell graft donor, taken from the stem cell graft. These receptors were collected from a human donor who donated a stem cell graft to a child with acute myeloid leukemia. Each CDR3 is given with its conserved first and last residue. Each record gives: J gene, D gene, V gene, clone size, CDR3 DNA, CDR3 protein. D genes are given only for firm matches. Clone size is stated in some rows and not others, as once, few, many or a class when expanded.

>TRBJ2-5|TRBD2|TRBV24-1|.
TGTGCCACCAGTGATCTACTAGCGGGAGAGGAGACCCAGTACTTC
CATSDLLAGEETQYF
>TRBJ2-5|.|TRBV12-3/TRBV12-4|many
TGTGCCAGCTTGGTAGGGGGGGAGACCCAGTACTTC
CASLVGGETQYF
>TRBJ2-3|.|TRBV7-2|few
TGTGCCAGCAGACGAAGCGGGCCCAGCACAGATACGCAGTATTTT
CASRRSGPSTDTQYF
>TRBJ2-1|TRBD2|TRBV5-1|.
TGCGCCAGCAGCTTGGAGGCTAGCGGCTATGAGCAGTTCTTC
CASSLEASGYEQFF
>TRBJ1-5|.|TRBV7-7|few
TGTGCTAGCAGCCCCGGCCTCGGGCAGCCCCAGCATTTT
CASSPGLGQPQHF
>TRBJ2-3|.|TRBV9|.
TGTGCCAGCAGCGTAGAGTACAGCACAGATACGCAGTATTTT
CASSVEYSTDTQYF
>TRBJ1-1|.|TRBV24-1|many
TGTGCCACCAGTGATCACACTCAGGACAGCATGAACACTGAAGCTTTCTTT
CATSDHTQDSMNTEAFF
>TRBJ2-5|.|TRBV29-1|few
TGCAGCGTTGAACCAGGGAACCAAGAGACCCAGTACTTC
CSVEPGNQETQYF
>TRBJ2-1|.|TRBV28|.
TGTGCCAGCAGTCCCTACGGGGGGCTGTACAATGAGCAGTTCTTC
CASSPYGGLYNEQFF
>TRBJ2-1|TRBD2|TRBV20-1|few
TGCAGTGCTAGTGGGGGAGCGGGAGGTCGCTCCTACAATGAGCAGTTCTTC
CSASGGAGGRSYNEQFF
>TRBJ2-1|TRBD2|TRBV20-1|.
TGCAGTGCTAGAGATCAGGGTAGCGGGAGTTGGGAGCAGTTCTTC
CSARDQGSGSWEQFF
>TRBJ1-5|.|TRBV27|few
TGTGCCAGCCCACCTACCGGGACACTTAACAATCAGCCCCAGCATTTT
CASPPTGTLNNQPQHF
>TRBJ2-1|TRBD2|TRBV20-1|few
TGCAGTGCTAGGGGCCTCGGGGGAGGGCCCTACAATGAGCAGTTCTTC
CSARGLGGGPYNEQFF
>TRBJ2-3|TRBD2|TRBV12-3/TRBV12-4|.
TGTGCCAGCAGATGGAGCGGGAGGGGAGATACGCAGTATTTT
CASRWSGRGDTQYF